A single sample gave rise to the 2 T cell receptor beta chains below, sequenced in a study of T cells after yellow fever vaccination. TCRdb re-analysed the 5' RACE reads in MiXCR, keeping a single row per CDR3 protein. Among approximately 550,000 distinct CDR3 sequences, approximately 13% were seen once, and the ten largest hold over 12%. Sequenced here: PBMCs, sampled on the day of the yellow fever booster vaccination. These receptors came from a man under 40 who received the YFV17D yellow fever vaccine.

This clonotype appeared a few times. J is TRBJ2-3 and V is TRBV20-1; D unclear. With 0 bases removed from V and 6 bases from J, the gap between germline ends came to 10 bases. This CDR3 has 13 residues. CDR1 is DFQATT and CDR2 is SNEGSKA in the germline V gene (reference sequence). CDR3 protein: CSARDPTMDTQYF. Written as DNA, the CDR3 is TGCAGTGCTAGAGACCCTACGATGGATACGCAGTATTTT.

This rearrangement joins TRBV10-3 to TRBJ2-3; 7 bases line up with TRBD1. This CDR3 has 15 residues. The germline V gene has CDR1 ENHRY and CDR2 SYGVKD. With 0 bases clipped from V and 4 bases from J, the junction kept 4 bases outside the gene matches. The CDR3 DNA is TGTGCCATCAGTGAGTCTGGACAGGACGCAGATACGCAGTATTTT. It is translated as CAISESGQDADTQYF.